This TCR beta chain was recovered during a study of T cell repertoires in cytomegalovirus infection (dated by TCRdb to between 2018 and 2021). With regard to the full study: The peptide stimulations were aimed at well-studied HLA-B-restricted epitopes as well as recently identified HLA-C-restricted CMV epitopes, whose presentation resists viral immunomodulation. Donor HLA type was relevant to the analysis, as public TCR beta signatures indicated carriage of CMV infection together with the matching HLA type.

What the research found in general, with its limitations: In both this cohort and an independent roughly 400-donor cohort, the cumulative frequency of public TCR beta family members distinguished carriers of CMV infection plus the relevant HLA type. The ex vivo response was dominated by HLA-C-restricted CMV-specific TCR beta clonotypes, and the single most frequent clonotype in two of eight donors was supplied by these HLA-C-restricted clonotypes.

Taken from cysteine to phenylalanine, the CDR3 has 22 residues. Of the read, only the CDR3 DNA is kept; its 66 bases are in frame from base 1. The germline V gene sets CDR1 to MNHEY and CDR2 to SVGAGI. The germline V end is reduced by 5 bases and the J end by 0 bases; junction bases left unmatched: 27. Concerning this clonotype: The target of this receptor is not known. There are no base qualities to consult, and no much larger clone falls within one base.

The run used an Illumina HiSeq 1500. Using fastp trimming at Q25 and MiXCR clonotype assembly, TCRdb reanalyzed the public sequencing data and kept in-frame beta chains. Rows are combined by CDR3 protein, so each entry shows the most common genes and DNA. Recorded for this sample are 900,000 to 950,000 distinct CDR3 sequences; 25% to 40% of them occurred a single time. Of the sample, around 15% falls within the top ten clones. The intended sense of this specimen's treatment or condition label: in vitro stimulation with specific CMV peptide epitopes to enrich CMV-specific T cells. Sequenced here: cultured CD8+ T cells from PBMCs, sampled from culture after CMV antigen stimulation. This sequence originates from a human donor in good health (CMV status not recorded). Some clones in this sample may be carry-over from other donors' samples. This chain joins TRBV6-5 to TRBJ1-1; the central 7 bases match TRBD1. The DNA is TGTGCCAGCAGTCCCGAATTGGACAGGCTCACCGGATCCCCTCGACTGAACACTGAAGCTTTCTTT. It codes for CASSPELDRLTGSPRLNTEAFF.